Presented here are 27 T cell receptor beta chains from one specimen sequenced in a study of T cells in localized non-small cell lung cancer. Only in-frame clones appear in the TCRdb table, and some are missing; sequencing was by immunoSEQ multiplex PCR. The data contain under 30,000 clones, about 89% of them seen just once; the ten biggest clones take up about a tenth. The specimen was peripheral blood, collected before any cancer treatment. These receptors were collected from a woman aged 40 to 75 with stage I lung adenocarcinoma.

The CDR3 region is CASSLEPGRNTEAFF. DNA for the CDR3: TGCGCCAGCAGCTTGGAGCCGGGGCGCAACACTGAAGCTTTCTTT. The chain is built from TRBV5-1 and TRBJ1-1; D might be TRBD1 (5 bases). This CDR3 comprises 15 residues. V was pared by 0 bases and J by 2 bases, with 11 bases between. Germline CDR1 SGHRS, CDR2 YFSETQ.

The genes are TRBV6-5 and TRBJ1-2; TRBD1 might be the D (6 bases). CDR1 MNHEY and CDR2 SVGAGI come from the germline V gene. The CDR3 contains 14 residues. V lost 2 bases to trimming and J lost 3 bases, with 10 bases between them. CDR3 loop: CASSYVEGDYGYTF. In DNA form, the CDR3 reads TGTGCCAGCAGTTACGTGGAGGGGGACTATGGCTACACCTTC.

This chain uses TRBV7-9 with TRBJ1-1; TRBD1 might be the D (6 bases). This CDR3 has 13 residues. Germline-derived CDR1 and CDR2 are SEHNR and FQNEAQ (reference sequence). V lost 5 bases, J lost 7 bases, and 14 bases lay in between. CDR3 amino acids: CASSRGGGIEAFF. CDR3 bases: TGTGCCAGCAGCCGAGGAGGGGGAATTGAAGCTTTCTTT. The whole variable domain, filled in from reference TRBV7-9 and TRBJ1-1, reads DTGVSQNPRHKITKRGQNVTFRCDPISEHNRLYWYRQTLGQGPEFLTYFQNEAQLEKSRLLSDRFSAERPKGSFSTLEIQRTEQGDSAMYLCASSRGGGIEAFFGQGTRLTVV.

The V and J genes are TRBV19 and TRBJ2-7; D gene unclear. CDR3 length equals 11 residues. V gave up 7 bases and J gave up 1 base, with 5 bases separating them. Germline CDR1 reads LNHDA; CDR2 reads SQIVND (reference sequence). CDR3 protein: CASTNSYEQYF. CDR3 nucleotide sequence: TGTGCCAGTACCAATTCCTACGAGCAGTACTTC.

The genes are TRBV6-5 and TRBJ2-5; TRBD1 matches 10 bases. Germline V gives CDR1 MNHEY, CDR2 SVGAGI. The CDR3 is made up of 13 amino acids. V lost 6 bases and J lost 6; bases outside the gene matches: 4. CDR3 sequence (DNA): TGTGCCAGCAGCTGGGACAGGGGAAAGACCCAGTACTTC. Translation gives CASSWDRGKTQYF.

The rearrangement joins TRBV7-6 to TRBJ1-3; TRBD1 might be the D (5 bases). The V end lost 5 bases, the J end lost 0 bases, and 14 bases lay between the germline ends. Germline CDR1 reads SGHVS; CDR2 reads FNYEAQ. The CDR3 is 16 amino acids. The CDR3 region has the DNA TGTGCCAGCAGCCCTAAGACAGTTCTCTCTGGAAACACCATATATTTT. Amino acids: CASSPKTVLSGNTIYF.

CDR3 sequence reads: CASSQGKGRNTEAFF. The DNA of the CDR3 is TGCGCCAGCAGCCAAGGAAAAGGGAGGAACACTGAAGCTTTCTTT. The genes are TRBV4-3 and TRBJ1-1; D is undetermined. This CDR3 spans 15 amino acids. CDR1 LGHNA and CDR2 YSLEER come from the germline V gene. Trimming removed 1 base from V and 1 base from J, with 10 bases in between.

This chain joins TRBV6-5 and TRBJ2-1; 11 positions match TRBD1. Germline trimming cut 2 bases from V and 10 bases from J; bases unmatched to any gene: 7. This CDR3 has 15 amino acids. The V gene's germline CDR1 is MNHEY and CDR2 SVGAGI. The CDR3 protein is CASSYARDRGSEQFF. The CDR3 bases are TGTGCCAGCAGTTACGCCCGGGACAGGGGGTCGGAGCAGTTCTTC.

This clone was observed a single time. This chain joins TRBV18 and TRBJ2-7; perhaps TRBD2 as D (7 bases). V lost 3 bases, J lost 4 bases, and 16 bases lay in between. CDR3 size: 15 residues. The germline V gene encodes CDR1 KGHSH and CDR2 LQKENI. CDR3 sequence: CASSPIVGGQYEQYF. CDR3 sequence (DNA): TGTGCCAGCTCACCTATCGTGGGGGGGCAGTACGAGCAGTACTTC.

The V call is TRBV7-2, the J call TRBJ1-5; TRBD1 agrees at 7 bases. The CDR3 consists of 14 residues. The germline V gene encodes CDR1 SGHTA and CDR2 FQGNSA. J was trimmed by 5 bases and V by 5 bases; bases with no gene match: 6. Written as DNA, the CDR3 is TGTGCCAGCAGCCCGGGACAGTCCTATCAGCCCCAGCATTTT. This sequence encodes CASSPGQSYQPQHF.

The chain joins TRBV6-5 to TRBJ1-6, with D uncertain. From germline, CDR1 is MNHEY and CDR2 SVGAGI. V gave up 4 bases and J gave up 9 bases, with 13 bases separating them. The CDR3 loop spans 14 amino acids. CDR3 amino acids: CASSSQLVGSPLHF. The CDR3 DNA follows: TGTGCCAGCAGTTCGCAGCTGGTGGGTTCACCCCTCCACTTT.

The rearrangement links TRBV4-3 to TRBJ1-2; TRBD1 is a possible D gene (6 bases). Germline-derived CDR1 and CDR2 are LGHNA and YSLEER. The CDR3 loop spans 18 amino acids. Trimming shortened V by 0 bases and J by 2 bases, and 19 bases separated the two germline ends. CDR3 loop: CASSQDRRDKVQNYGYTF. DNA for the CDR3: TGCGCCAGCAGCCAAGATAGGAGGGACAAAGTCCAGAACTATGGCTACACCTTC.

The CDR3 is CASSPGGGLGNEQFF. The DNA for the CDR3 is TGTGCCAGCAGCCCTGGTGGGGGTTTGGGCAATGAGCAGTTCTTC. The rearrangement joins TRBV5-6 to TRBJ2-1, with D possibly called TRBD1 or TRBD2 (5 bases each). V was trimmed by 4 bases and J by 6 bases, leaving 17 bases between them. Germline assignment: CDR1 SGHDT and CDR2 YYEEEE. The CDR3 extends over 15 amino acids.

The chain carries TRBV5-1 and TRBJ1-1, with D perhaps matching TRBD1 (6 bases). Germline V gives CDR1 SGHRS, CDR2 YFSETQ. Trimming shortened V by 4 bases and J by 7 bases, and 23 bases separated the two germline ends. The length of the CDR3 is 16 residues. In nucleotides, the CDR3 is TGCGCCAGCAGCCCACTCAATACAGGGACCCGGGGTGAAGCTTTCTTT. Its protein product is CASSPLNTGTRGEAFF.

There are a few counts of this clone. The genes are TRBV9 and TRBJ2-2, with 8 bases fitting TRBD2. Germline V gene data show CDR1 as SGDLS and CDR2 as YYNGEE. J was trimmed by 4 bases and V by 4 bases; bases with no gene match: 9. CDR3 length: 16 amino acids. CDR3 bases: TGTGCCAGCAGCCCCCCGGGGGGGGCGGTCACCGGGGAGCTGTTTTTT. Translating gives CASSPPGGAVTGELFF.

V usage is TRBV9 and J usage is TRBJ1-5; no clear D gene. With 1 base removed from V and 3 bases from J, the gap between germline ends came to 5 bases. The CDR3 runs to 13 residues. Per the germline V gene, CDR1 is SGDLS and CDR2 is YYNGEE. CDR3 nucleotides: TGTGCCAGCAGCGTAACCGTCAATCAGCCCCAGCATTTT. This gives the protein CASSVTVNQPQHF.

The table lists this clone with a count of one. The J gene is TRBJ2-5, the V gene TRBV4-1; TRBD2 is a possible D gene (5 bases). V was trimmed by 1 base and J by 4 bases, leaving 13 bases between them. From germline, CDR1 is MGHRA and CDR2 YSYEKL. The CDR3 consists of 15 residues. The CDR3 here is CASSQGFLAGETQYF. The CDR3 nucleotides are TGCGCCAGCAGCCAAGGATTCCTAGCAGGAGAGACCCAGTACTTC.

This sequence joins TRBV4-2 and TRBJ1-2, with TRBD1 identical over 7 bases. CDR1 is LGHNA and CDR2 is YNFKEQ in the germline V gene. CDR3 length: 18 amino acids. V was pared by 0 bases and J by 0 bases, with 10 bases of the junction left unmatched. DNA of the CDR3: TGTGCCAGCAGCCAAGATAAGGGACAGTACATCTCTAACTATGGCTACACCTTC. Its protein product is CASSQDKGQYISNYGYTF.

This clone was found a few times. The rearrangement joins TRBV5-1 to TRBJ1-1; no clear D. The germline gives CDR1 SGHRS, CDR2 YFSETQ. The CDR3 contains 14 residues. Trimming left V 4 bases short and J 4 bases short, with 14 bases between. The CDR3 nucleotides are TGCGCCAGCAGCCTGGGAGGCGGTCGCACTGAAGCTTTCTTT. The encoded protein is CASSLGGGRTEAFF.

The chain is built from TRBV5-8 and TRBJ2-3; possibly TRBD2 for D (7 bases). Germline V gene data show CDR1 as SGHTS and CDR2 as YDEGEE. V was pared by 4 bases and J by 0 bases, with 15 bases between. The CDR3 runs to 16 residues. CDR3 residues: CASSPGGPLSTDTQYF. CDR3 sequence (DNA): TGTGCCAGCAGCCCCGGGGGGCCTCTTAGCACAGATACGCAGTATTTT.

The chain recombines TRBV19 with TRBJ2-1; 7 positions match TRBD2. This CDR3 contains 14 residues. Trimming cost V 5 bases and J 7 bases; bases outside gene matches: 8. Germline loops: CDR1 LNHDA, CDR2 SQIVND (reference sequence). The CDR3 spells CASSRGGGTNEQFF. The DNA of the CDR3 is TGTGCCAGTAGTCGCGGCGGGGGTACGAATGAGCAGTTCTTC.

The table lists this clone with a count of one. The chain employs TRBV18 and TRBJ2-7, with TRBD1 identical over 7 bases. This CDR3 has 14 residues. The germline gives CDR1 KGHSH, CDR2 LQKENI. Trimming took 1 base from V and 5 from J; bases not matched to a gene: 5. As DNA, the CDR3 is TGTGCCAGCTCACCACGGTCAGGGGGTGACGAGCAGTACTTC. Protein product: CASSPRSGGDEQYF.

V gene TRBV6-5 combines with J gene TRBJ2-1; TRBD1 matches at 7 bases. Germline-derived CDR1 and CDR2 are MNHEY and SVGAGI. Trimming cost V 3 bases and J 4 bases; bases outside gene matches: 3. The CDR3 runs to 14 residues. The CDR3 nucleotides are TGTGCCAGCAGTTATGGACAGGAGTACAATGAGCAGTTCTTC. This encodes CASSYGQEYNEQFF.

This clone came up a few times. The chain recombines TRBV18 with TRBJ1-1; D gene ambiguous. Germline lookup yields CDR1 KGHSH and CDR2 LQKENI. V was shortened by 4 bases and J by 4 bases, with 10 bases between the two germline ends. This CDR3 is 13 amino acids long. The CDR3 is CASSRSGVTEAFF. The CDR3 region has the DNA TGTGCCAGCTCACGATCCGGAGTCACTGAAGCTTTCTTT.

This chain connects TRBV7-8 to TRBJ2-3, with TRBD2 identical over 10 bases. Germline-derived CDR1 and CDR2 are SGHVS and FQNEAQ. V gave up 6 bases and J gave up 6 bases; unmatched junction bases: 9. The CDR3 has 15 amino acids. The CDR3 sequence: CASRLTSGVVDTQYF. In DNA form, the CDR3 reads TGTGCCAGCAGGCTAACTAGCGGGGTGGTGGATACGCAGTATTTT.

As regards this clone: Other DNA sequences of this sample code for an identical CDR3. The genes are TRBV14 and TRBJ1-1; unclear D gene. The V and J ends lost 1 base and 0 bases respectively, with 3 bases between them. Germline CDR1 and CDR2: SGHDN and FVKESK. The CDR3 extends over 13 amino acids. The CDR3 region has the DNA TGTGCCAGCAGCCAAGTTCTGAACACTGAAGCTTTCTTT. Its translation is CASSQVLNTEAFF.

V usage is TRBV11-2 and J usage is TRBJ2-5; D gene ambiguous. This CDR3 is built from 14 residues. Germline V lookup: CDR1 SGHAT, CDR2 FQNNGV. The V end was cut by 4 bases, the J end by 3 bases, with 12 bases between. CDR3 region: CASSSSSREETQYF. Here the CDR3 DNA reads TGTGCCAGCAGCTCGAGCTCTAGGGAAGAGACCCAGTACTTC.